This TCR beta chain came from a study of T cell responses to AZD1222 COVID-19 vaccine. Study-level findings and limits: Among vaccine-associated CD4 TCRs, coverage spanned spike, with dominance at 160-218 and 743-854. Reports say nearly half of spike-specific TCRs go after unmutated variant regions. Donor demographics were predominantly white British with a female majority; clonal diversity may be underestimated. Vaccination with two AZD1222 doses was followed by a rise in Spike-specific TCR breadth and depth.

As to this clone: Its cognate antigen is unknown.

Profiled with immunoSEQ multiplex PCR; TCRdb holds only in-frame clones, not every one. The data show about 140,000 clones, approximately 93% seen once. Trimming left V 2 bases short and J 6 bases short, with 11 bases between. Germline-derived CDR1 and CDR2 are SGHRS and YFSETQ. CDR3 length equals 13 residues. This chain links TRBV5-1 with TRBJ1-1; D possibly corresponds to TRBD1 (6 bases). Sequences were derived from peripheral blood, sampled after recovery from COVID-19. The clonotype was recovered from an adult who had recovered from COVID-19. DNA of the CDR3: TGCGCCAGCAGCTTTAGTCAGGGGCCTGAAGCTTTCTTT. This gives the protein CASSFSQGPEAFF.